The clone carrying this T cell receptor beta chain was counted many times. The antigen is unknown. The data are from a study of T-cell reconstitution after alpha-beta-depleted transplantation in children. Study-level findings and limits: Some patients owed their high day-60 TCRbeta diversity to surviving recipient T cells and thymic progenitors. Alpha-beta T cells about two months after transplant reportedly derived from several hundred expanded graft clones. It was newly produced T cells that mostly accounted for T-cell counts and diversity one year after transplant.

As it was prepared, the TCRbeta library received unique molecular identifiers. MiXCR, applied by TCRdb to the PCR reads, yields one record per CDR3 protein. This table holds around 580,000 distinct CDR3 sequences, more than 20% found once. The V and J ends lost 1 base and 2 bases, in that order; junction bases with no gene match: 5. Germline V gives CDR1 LGHNA, CDR2 YSLEER. The CDR3 covers 15 residues. The clonotype originates from a boy in the first two years of life who had a stem cell transplant for acute myeloid leukemia, so the T cells may come from the graft donor. This sample comprised PBMCs, mostly from graft donor cells, obtained 360 days after TCRalphabeta/CD19-depleted stem cell transplant. This chain uses TRBV4-3 with TRBJ2-7; 7 positions agree with TRBD1. The CDR3 reads CASSQGPQGAYEQYF. CDR3 in DNA: TGCGCCAGCAGCCAAGGGCCCCAGGGGGCCTACGAGCAGTACTTC.